The TCR beta chain described here comes from a study of cytomegalovirus exposure and HLA in healthy donors. As for the study in general: HLA-typed donors were the source of around 85 million unique TCRs held in an early data release. Study results and caveats: Evidence from a later analysis indicated that most CMV-associated TCR beta chains looked HLA-restricted.

Primers: 60 Vbeta forward and 13 Jbeta reverse. TCRdb keeps only in-frame clones here, not all; method: immunoSEQ multiplex PCR. The table records 150,000 to 200,000 clones, around four fifths of them present only once. As for this clone: Its antigen is still unknown.

This receptor was identified in a female donor in good health and CMV-seronegative. The specimen was PBMCs.

The CDR3 reads CSVLGGQGGYGYTF. The CDR3 nucleotides read TGCAGCGTCCTGGGGGGACAGGGTGGTTATGGCTACACCTTC. The chain employs TRBV29-1 and TRBJ1-2; 9 bases map to TRBD1. V dropped 6 bases and J dropped 5; count of bases not matched to a gene: 10. The CDR3 extends over 14 amino acids. The germline CDR1 and CDR2 sequences are SQVTM and ANQGSEA.